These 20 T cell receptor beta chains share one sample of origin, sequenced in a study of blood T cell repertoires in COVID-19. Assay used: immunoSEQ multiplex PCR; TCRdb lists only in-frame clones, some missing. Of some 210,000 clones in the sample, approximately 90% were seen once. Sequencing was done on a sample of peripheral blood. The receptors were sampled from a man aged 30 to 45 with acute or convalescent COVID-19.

CDR3 protein: CASSPLDRAEEQYF. In DNA form, the CDR3 reads TGTGCCAGCAGTCCCTTGGACAGGGCGGAGGAGCAGTACTTC. The chain uses TRBV27 and TRBJ2-7; 8 bases agree with TRBD1. V gave up 5 bases and J gave up 7 bases; unmatched junction bases: 10. This CDR3 has 14 residues. In germline, CDR1 is MNHEY, CDR2 SMNVEV (reference sequence).

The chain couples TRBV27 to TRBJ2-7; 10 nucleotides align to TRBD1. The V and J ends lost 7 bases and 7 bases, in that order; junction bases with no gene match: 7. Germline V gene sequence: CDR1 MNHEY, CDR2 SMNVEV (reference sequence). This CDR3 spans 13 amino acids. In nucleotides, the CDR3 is TGTGCCAGCAATGGGACAGGGGTGTGGGAGCAGTACTTC. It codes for CASNGTGVWEQYF.

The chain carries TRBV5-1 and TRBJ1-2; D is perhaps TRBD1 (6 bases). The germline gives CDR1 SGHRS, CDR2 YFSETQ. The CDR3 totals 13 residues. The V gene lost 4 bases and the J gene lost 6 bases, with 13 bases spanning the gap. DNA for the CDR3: TGCGCCAGCAGCAGCACAGGGTCTCATGGCTACACCTTC. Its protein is CASSSTGSHGYTF.

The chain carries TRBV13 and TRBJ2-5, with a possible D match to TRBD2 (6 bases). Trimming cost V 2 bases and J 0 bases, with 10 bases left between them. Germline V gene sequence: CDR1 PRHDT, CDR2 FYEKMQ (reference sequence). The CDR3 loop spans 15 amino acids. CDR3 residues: CASSLKAGHQETQYF. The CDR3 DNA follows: TGTGCCAGCAGCTTAAAGGCGGGGCACCAAGAGACCCAGTACTTC.

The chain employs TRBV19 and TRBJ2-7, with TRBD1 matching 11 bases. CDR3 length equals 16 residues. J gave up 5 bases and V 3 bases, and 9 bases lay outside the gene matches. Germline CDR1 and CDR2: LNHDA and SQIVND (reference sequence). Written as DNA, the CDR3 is TGTGCCAGTAGTATGGACAGGGGGCGACCTTCCCACGAGCAGTACTTC. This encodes CASSMDRGRPSHEQYF.

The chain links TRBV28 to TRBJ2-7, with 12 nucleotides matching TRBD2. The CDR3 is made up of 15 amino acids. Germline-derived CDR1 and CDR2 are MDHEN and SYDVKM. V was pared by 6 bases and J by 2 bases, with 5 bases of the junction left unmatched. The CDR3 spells CASRPTSGGTYEQYF. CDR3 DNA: TGTGCCAGCAGGCCGACTAGCGGGGGAACCTACGAGCAGTACTTC. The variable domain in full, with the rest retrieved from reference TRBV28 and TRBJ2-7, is DVKVTQSSRYLVKRTGEKVFLECVQDMDHENMFWYRQDPGLGLRLIYFSYDVKMKEKGDIPEGYSVSREKKERFSLILESASTNQTSMYLCASRPTSGGTYEQYFGPGTRLTVT.

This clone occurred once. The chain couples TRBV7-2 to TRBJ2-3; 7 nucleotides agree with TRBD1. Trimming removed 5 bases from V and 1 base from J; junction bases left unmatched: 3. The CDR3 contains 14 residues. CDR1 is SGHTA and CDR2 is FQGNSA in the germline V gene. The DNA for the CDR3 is TGTGCCAGCAGCAGGGGGCATGGCACAGATACGCAGTATTTT. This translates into CASSRGHGTDTQYF.

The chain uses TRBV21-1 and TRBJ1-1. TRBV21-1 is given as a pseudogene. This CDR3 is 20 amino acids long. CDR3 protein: CASSTLPLSRGAPLNTEAFF. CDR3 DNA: TGTGCCAGCAGCACACTACCCCTCTCTCGGGGGGCACCCTTGAACACTGAAGCTTTCTTT.

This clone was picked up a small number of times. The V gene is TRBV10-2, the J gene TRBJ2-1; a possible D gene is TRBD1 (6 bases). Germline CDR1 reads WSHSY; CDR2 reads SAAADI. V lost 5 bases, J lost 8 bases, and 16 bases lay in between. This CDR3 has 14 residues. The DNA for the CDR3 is TGCGCCAGCAGTACTACCTCAGGGGTCCATGAGCAGTTCTTC. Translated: CASSTTSGVHEQFF.

The CDR3 DNA reads TGCGCCAGCAGCTTGGCAACGAATCAGGCACGAAACACCATATATTTT. It yields the protein CASSLATNQARNTIYF. V and J are TRBV5-1 and TRBJ1-3; D is uncertain. The CDR3 sequence is 16 residues long. The germline V gene encodes CDR1 SGHRS and CDR2 YFSETQ. Trimming pared 0 bases from V and 5 bases from J, leaving 15 bases between.

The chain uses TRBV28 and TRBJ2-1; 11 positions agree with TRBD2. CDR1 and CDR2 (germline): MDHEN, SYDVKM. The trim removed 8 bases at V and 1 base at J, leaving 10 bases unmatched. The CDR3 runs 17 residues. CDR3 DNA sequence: TGTGCCAGCTGGGGGACTAGCGGCCGTTCATCCTACAATGAGCAGTTCTTC. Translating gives CASWGTSGRSSYNEQFF.

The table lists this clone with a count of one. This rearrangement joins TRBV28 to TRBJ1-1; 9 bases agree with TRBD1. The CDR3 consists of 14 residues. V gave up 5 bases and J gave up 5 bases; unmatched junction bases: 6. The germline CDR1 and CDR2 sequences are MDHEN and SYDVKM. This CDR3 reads CASSPGQGGTEAFF. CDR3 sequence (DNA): TGTGCCAGCAGTCCGGGACAGGGAGGGACTGAAGCTTTCTTT.

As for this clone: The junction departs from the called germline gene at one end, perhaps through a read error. In DNA, the CDR3 is TGTGCTAGCAGCGCGAGACTAGCGGGGGGGGCGTCAGAGACCCAGTACTTC. It specifies CASSARLAGGASETQYF. The chain combines TRBV7-7 with TRBJ2-5; 14 bases align to TRBD2. Germline CDR1 is SSHAT and CDR2 is FNYEAQ (reference sequence). The CDR3 has 17 residues.

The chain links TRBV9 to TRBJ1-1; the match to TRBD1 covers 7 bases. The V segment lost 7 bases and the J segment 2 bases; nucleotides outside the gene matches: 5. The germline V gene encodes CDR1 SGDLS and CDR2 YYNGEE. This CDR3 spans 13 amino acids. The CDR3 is CASQGQPNTEAFF. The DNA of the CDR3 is TGTGCCAGCCAGGGACAGCCCAACACTGAAGCTTTCTTT.

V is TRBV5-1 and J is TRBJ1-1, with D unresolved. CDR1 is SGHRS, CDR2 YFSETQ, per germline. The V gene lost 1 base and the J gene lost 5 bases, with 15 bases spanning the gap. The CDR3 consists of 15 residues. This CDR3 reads CASSLTVAVGTEAFF. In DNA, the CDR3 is TGCGCCAGCAGCTTGACAGTCGCCGTTGGTACTGAAGCTTTCTTT.

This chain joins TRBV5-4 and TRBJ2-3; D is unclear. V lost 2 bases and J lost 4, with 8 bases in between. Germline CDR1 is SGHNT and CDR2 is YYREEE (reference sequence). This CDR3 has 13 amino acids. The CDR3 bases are TGTGCCAGCAGCTTCTTTTTTTCAGATACGCAGTATTTT. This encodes CASSFFFSDTQYF.

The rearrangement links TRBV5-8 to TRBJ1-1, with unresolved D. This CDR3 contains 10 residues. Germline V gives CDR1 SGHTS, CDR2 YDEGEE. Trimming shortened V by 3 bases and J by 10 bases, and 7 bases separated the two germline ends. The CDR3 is CASSSVGAFF. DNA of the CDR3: TGTGCCAGCAGCTCGGTTGGAGCTTTCTTT.

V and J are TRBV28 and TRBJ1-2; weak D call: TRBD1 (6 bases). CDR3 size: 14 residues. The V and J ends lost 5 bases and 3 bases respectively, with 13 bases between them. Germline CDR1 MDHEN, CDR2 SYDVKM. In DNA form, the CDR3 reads TGTGCCAGCAGTGATGGAGAGGGGGACTATGGCTACACCTTC. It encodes CASSDGEGDYGYTF.

The CDR3 loop reads CASSLTTGRDTEAFF. CDR3 DNA sequence: TGCGCCAGCAGCTTGACCACAGGGAGGGACACTGAAGCTTTCTTT. The chain joins TRBV5-1 to TRBJ1-1, with D possibly TRBD1 on 6 matching bases. Between the trimmed V and J ends, which lost 1 base and 3 bases, there was a span of 13 bases. The CDR3 is 15 residues long. Germline V lookup: CDR1 SGHRS, CDR2 YFSETQ.

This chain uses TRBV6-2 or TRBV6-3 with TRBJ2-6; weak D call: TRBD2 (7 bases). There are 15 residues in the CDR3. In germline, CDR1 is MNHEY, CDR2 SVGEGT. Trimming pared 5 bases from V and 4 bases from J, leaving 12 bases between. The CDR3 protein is CASSPSGGGANVLTF. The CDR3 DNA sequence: TGTGCCAGCAGTCCCTCGGGGGGCGGGGCCAACGTCCTGACTTTC.